One and the same sample provided the 12 T cell receptor beta chains below, sequenced in a study of T cells in Graves' hyperthyroidism and ophthalmopathy. It was RNA transcripts that yielded the amplified TCR beta CDR3 regions. The HTBI primer set was used in a first-round RT-PCR of the TCR CDR3. Using its own MiXCR run on the multiplex PCR reads, TCRdb lists one record per CDR3 protein. The sample includes around 700,000 distinct CDR3 sequences, 15% to 20% of them seen just once. Sequenced material: blood. All receptors derive from a woman between 45 and 65 years old with Graves' hyperthyroidism that later progressed to Graves' ophthalmopathy.

Comments on this clonotype: Possible read error: a much larger clone is one base away. V gene TRBV3-1 combines with J gene TRBJ1-1; tentatively, D is TRBD1 (5 bases). CDR3 length equals 16 residues. Looked up from germline, CDR1 is LGHDT and CDR2 is YNNKEL (reference sequence). The CDR3 DNA follows: TGTGCCAGCAGCCAAGATACGGGGCAGGTGAACACTGAAACTTTCTTT. Translating gives CASSQDTGQVNTETFF.

This clonotype was observed many times. The rearrangement uses TRBV7-3 and TRBJ1-1, with a tentative D call TRBD1 (6 bases). Germline V gene lookup returns CDR1 SGHTA and CDR2 FQGTGA. The CDR3 spans 13 residues. The ends were cut back, 1 base at V and 4 bases at J, with 7 bases in the middle. The DNA of the CDR3 is TGTGCCAGCAGCTTAAACAGGGCCACTGAAGCTTTCTTT. The encoded protein is CASSLNRATEAFF.

This clonotype has a single count. One end of the junction fails to match germline, which may point to a read error. This chain uses TRBV5-6 with TRBJ1-1; tentatively, D is TRBD1 (5 bases). The CDR3 loop spans 14 amino acids. CDR1 SGHDT and CDR2 YYEEEE come from the germline V gene. In DNA, the CDR3 is TGTGCCGGCAGCCCGGGACGGAGGGGCACTGAAGCTTTCTTT. Residues: CAGSPGRRGTEAFF.

The chain employs TRBV14 and TRBJ2-1; D remains ambiguous. The germline V gene encodes CDR1 SGHDN and CDR2 FVKESK. CDR3 length equals 15 residues. V lost 3 bases and J lost 10, with 19 bases in between. CDR3 residues: CASSQGRPKFSEQFF. The CDR3 DNA reads TGTGCCAGCAGCCAGGGCAGGCCGAAGTTTTCGGAGCAGTTCTTC. Supplemented by reference TRBV14 and TRBJ2-1, the full variable domain reads EAGVTQFPSHSVIEKGQTVTLRCDPISGHDNLYWYRRVMGKEIKFLLHFVKESKQDESGMPNNRFLAERTGGTYSTLKVQPAELEDSGVYFCASSQGRPKFSEQFFGPGTRLTVL.

This clonotype has more than one count but fewer than ten. The chain couples TRBV10-3 to TRBJ2-5; D may be TRBD1 or TRBD2 (6 bases each). V lost 2 bases, J lost 5 bases, and 12 bases lay in between. The CDR3 consists of 14 residues. CDR1 is ENHRY and CDR2 is SYGVKD in the germline V gene. CDR3 amino acids: CAISEGQGRETQYF. The DNA of the CDR3 is TGTGCCATCAGTGAGGGCCAGGGGAGGGAGACCCAGTACTTC.

This clonotype showed up many times. V gene TRBV11-2 combines with J gene TRBJ2-7; 7 bases map to TRBD1. V was clipped by 8 bases and J by 5 bases; unmatched bases: 15. The germline V gene encodes CDR1 SGHAT and CDR2 FQNNGV. The CDR3 sequence is 15 residues long. CDR3 DNA: TGTGCCAGCCAAAGCTTATCAGCAGGGGGAAACGAGCAGTACTTC. Protein product: CASQSLSAGGNEQYF.

This rearrangement joins TRBV7-2 to TRBJ1-4, with a possible D match to TRBD1 (5 bases). V shed 6 bases and J shed 4 bases, with 18 bases lying between them. In germline, CDR1 is SGHTA, CDR2 FQGNSA. The CDR3 is made up of 16 amino acids. The CDR3 reads CASRSGGVPYNEKLFF. CDR3 in DNA: TGTGCCAGCAGATCCGGGGGGGTGCCATATAATGAAAAACTGTTTTTT.

The rearrangement links TRBV19 to TRBJ1-4; a possible D gene is TRBD1 (5 bases). V was trimmed by 6 bases and J by 0 bases, leaving 11 bases between them. The CDR3 sequence is 15 residues long. Per germline, CDR1 LNHDA and CDR2 SQIVND (reference sequence). CDR3 amino acids: CASSKGTATNEKLFF. The CDR3 DNA follows: TGTGCCAGTAGCAAAGGGACTGCAACTAATGAAAAACTGTTTTTT.

This clonotype has more than one count but fewer than ten. V usage is TRBV5-1 and J usage is TRBJ1-1, with TRBD1 matching over 11 bases. J was trimmed by 11 bases and V by 0 bases; bases with no gene match: 9. The CDR3 is 15 amino acids. CDR1 SGHRS and CDR2 YFSETQ come from the germline V gene. CDR3 residues: CASSLELGQGAPAFF. The CDR3 region has the DNA TGCGCCAGCAGCTTGGAACTCGGACAGGGGGCTCCGGCTTTCTTT. Combining the CDR3 with reference TRBV5-1 and TRBJ1-1 gives the whole variable domain KAGVTQTPRYLIKTRGQQVTLSCSPISGHRSVSWYQQTPGQGLQFLFEYFSETQRNKGNFPGRFSGRQFSNSRSEMNVSTLELGDSALYLCASSLELGQGAPAFFGQGTRLTVV.

This clonotype was counted between two and nine times. The chain combines TRBV19 with TRBJ2-7, with a possible D match to TRBD2 (5 bases). Germline V gene data show CDR1 as LNHDA and CDR2 as SQIVND (reference sequence). V lost 2 bases, J lost 3 bases, and 11 bases lay in between. The CDR3 is made up of 14 amino acids. The CDR3 coding sequence is TGTGCCAGTAGTATATCCGAGGGCTACTACGAGCAGTACTTC. Encoded protein: CASSISEGYYEQYF.

This clonotype came up once. V is TRBV2 and J is TRBJ2-2; D is unresolved. V lost 7 bases to trimming and J lost 0 bases, with 12 bases between them. CDR3 size: 15 residues. CDR1 is SNHLY, CDR2 FYNNEI, per germline. The DNA of the CDR3 is TGTGCCAGCACCGCCCTAATCGCGAACACCGGGGAGCTGTTTTTT. This gives the protein CASTALIANTGELFF. The full variable domain, completed using reference TRBV2 and TRBJ2-2, is EPEVTQTPSHQVTQMGQEVILRCVPISNHLYFYWYRQILGQKVEFLVSFYNNEISEKSEIFDDQFSVERPDGSNFTLKIRSTKLEDSAMYFCASTALIANTGELFFGEGSRLTVL.

This clonotype was detected ten times or more. The chain uses TRBV7-2 and TRBJ2-1; 9 bases are shared with TRBD2. The CDR3 sequence is 16 residues long. Germline loops: CDR1 SGHTA, CDR2 FQGNSA. The junction had 10 bases not matched to a gene; V was cut back by 5 bases and J by 5 bases. CDR3 sequence reads: CASSQFAGGFNNEQFF. CDR3 nucleotide sequence: TGTGCCAGCAGCCAGTTTGCGGGGGGGTTCAACAATGAGCAGTTCTTC.